The 22 T cell receptor beta chains presented below share a single source sample, sequenced in a study of T cell responses to AZD1222 COVID-19 vaccine. The assay was immunoSEQ multiplex PCR, and TCRdb's table has in-frame clones only and misses some. The table lists 150,000 to 200,000 clones, 94% of them singletons. This specimen was peripheral blood, taken 28 days after the second AZD1222 dose. Receptor source: an adult who received the AZD1222 COVID-19 vaccine.

This clone was observed once. This chain joins TRBV7-2 and TRBJ1-1; no firm D call. Per germline, CDR1 SGHTA and CDR2 FQGNSA. The CDR3 runs 16 residues. The ends were cut back, 5 bases at V and 0 bases at J, with 16 bases in the middle. As DNA, the CDR3 is TGTGCCAGCAGCACGAGAGACGGATATATGAACACTGAAGCTTTCTTT. It specifies CASSTRDGYMNTEAFF.

The V and J genes are TRBV27 and TRBJ2-7; D might be TRBD2 (6 bases). CDR1 is MNHEY, CDR2 SMNVEV, per germline (reference sequence). This CDR3 has 13 amino acids. V was clipped by 3 bases and J by 3 bases, with 9 bases between them. CDR3 residues: CASSFGTFYEQYF. The CDR3 bases are TGTGCCAGCAGTTTTGGGACTTTCTACGAGCAGTACTTC.

The rearrangement joins TRBV9 to TRBJ2-1; TRBD2 aligns across 13 bases. V shed 2 bases, J shed 7 bases, and the junction held 3 bases outside the gene matches. In germline, CDR1 is SGDLS, CDR2 YYNGEE. This CDR3 contains 15 residues. The chain's CDR3 is CASSVGTSGVNEQFF. The CDR3 coding sequence is TGTGCCAGCAGCGTGGGGACTAGCGGGGTGAATGAGCAGTTCTTC.

The gene calls are TRBV5-1 and TRBJ2-5; D possibly corresponds to TRBD2 (7 bases). V lost 3 bases, J lost 3 bases, and 36 bases lay in between. Germline CDR1 SGHRS, CDR2 YFSETQ. The CDR3 consists of 22 residues. CDR3 sequence reads: CASSSHLRDTHQRGTPKETQYF. DNA for the CDR3: TGCGCCAGCAGCTCGCACTTACGGGACACTCACCAGCGGGGAACGCCCAAAGAGACCCAGTACTTC.

The chain combines TRBV7-9 with TRBJ1-1; D not certain. The germline gives CDR1 SEHNR, CDR2 FQNEAQ (reference sequence). The germline V and J ends were trimmed by 3 bases and 5 bases, with 13 bases remaining between them. The CDR3 length is 14 residues. The chain's CDR3 is CASSLPGPGTEAFF. The CDR3 DNA is TGTGCCAGCAGCTTGCCTGGACCGGGGACTGAAGCTTTCTTT.

This chain links TRBV7-8 with TRBJ2-5, with no clear D. The CDR3 consists of 14 residues. Trimming removed 1 base at V and 5 bases at J, with 11 bases between. Looked up from germline, CDR1 is SGHVS and CDR2 is FQNEAQ. The CDR3 bases are TGTGCCAGCAGCTTAGTGGCGCACTCGGAGACCCAGTACTTC. It is translated as CASSLVAHSETQYF.

This clone was detected only once. The chain is built from TRBV28 and TRBJ1-2, with 7 bases lining up with TRBD1. Germline CDR1 and CDR2: MDHEN and SYDVKM. There are 13 residues in the CDR3. Unmatched junction bases numbered 7, after V lost 6 bases and J lost 6 bases. As DNA, the CDR3 is TGTGCCAGCAGCCACGACAGGGTCGATGGCTACACCTTC. The encoded protein is CASSHDRVDGYTF.

This sequence joins TRBV2 and TRBJ2-4; TRBD1 or TRBD2 may be the D gene (5 bases each). CDR3 length: 18 residues. V was cut by 1 base and J by 5 bases, with 21 bases left in between. The germline gives CDR1 SNHLY, CDR2 FYNNEI. The CDR3 sequence: CASSEVASWGLSENIQYF. The CDR3 DNA is TGTGCCAGCAGTGAAGTGGCTAGCTGGGGCTTGTCGGAAAACATTCAGTACTTC.

The chain has TRBV30 and TRBJ2-7; D is undetermined. This CDR3 is 13 amino acids long. Germline CDR1 and CDR2: GTSNPN and SVGIG (reference sequence). Trimming shortened V by 0 bases and J by 6 bases, and 12 bases separated the two germline ends. The CDR3 here is CAWSVQLSGEQYF. In DNA, the CDR3 is TGTGCCTGGAGTGTACAGCTGTCGGGCGAGCAGTACTTC.

The chain joins TRBV24-1 to TRBJ1-5; a possible D gene is TRBD1 (5 bases). This CDR3 comprises 15 residues. V was cut by 3 bases and J by 3 bases, with 11 bases left in between. Germline V gives CDR1 KGHDR, CDR2 SFDVKD. The CDR3 DNA follows: TGTGCCACCAGTGATACCGACAGCCCCAATCAGCCCCAGCATTTT. Amino acid sequence: CATSDTDSPNQPQHF.

The CDR3 loop is CASSPLSGETQYF. CDR3 DNA: TGTGCCAGTAGTCCTTTATCGGGGGAGACCCAGTACTTC. This chain connects TRBV19 to TRBJ2-5; D might be TRBD2 (5 bases). This CDR3 has 13 amino acids. Germline V CDR1 and CDR2: LNHDA, SQIVND (reference sequence). V was shortened by 5 bases and J by 5 bases, with 12 bases between the two germline ends.

The chain has TRBV2 and TRBJ2-2; D could derive from TRBD1 or TRBD2 (5 bases each). V lost 0 bases and J 6 bases, leaving 8 bases between the germline ends. This CDR3 is built from 14 residues. CDR1 is SNHLY and CDR2 is FYNNEI in the germline V gene. The CDR3 here is CASSEARGAGELFF. Here the CDR3 DNA reads TGTGCCAGCAGTGAAGCAAGAGGGGCCGGGGAGCTGTTTTTT. Looking up the rest from reference TRBV2 and TRBJ2-2 gives the full variable domain: EPEVTQTPSHQVTQMGQEVILRCVPISNHLYFYWYRQILGQKVEFLVSFYNNEISEKSEIFDDQFSVERPDGSNFTLKIRSTKLEDSAMYFCASSEARGAGELFFGEGSRLTVL.

The chain has TRBV4-1 and TRBJ2-7; D gene ambiguous. Germline V gene data show CDR1 as MGHRA and CDR2 as YSYEKL. Trimming took off 0 bases at V and 0 bases at J, with 15 bases between the two ends. The CDR3 is made up of 17 amino acids. The CDR3 DNA reads TGCGCCAGCAGCCAAGATACGGTTTCCTGGACCTCCTACGAGCAGTACTTC. Translation: CASSQDTVSWTSYEQYF.

This sequence joins TRBV18 and TRBJ2-2; D unclear. This CDR3 comprises 13 residues. Germline loops: CDR1 KGHSH, CDR2 LQKENI. The V and J ends lost 1 base and 4 bases respectively, with 4 bases between them. CDR3 sequence (DNA): TGTGCCAGCTCACCACGGACCACCGGGGAGCTGTTTTTT. Translation: CASSPRTTGELFF. Based on the CDR3 plus reference TRBV18 and TRBJ2-2, the full variable domain is NAGVMQNPRHLVRRRGQEARLRCSPMKGHSHVYWYRQLPEEGLKFMVYLQKENIIDESGMPKERFSAEFPKEGPSILRIQQVVRGDSAAYFCASSPRTTGELFFGEGSRLTVL.

The rearrangement joins TRBV6-5 to TRBJ1-6; 9 nucleotides match TRBD1. CDR3 length: 12 residues. V gave up 5 bases and J gave up 15 bases; unmatched junction bases: 5. Germline CDR1 and CDR2: MNHEY and SVGAGI. The CDR3 DNA is TGTGCCAGCAGTCTGGACAGGGGTAACCTCCACTTT. This codes for CASSLDRGNLHF.

This sequence joins TRBV3-1 (or the pseudogene TRBV3-2) and TRBJ2-7; perhaps TRBD2 as D (6 bases). This CDR3 contains 14 residues. Trimming left V 2 bases short and J 3 bases short, with 11 bases between. Per germline, CDR1 LGHDT and CDR2 YNNKEL (reference sequence). In DNA form, the CDR3 reads TGTGCCAGCAGCCAAAAACCGGGACTCTACGAGCAGTACTTC. It is translated as CASSQKPGLYEQYF.

This sequence joins TRBV19 and TRBJ1-1; D remains ambiguous. The germline V gene has CDR1 LNHDA and CDR2 SQIVND (reference sequence). Trimming shortened V by 4 bases and J by 8 bases, and 17 bases separated the two germline ends. The CDR3 length is 14 residues. The CDR3 DNA follows: TGTGCCAGTAGTACCCATCCCCGGGAAGGGGAAGCTTTCTTT. Translating it yields CASSTHPREGEAFF. The entire variable domain, with the rest obtained from reference TRBV19 and TRBJ1-1, is as follows: DGGITQSPKYLFRKEGQNVTLSCEQNLNHDAMYWYRQDPGQGLRLIYYSQIVNDFQKGDIAEGYSVSREKKESFPLTVTSAQKNPTAFYLCASSTHPREGEAFFGQGTRLTVV.

This rearrangement joins TRBV24-1 to TRBJ1-3, with D unresolved. This CDR3 is 14 amino acids long. Germline V lookup: CDR1 KGHDR, CDR2 SFDVKD. The V end was cut by 9 bases, the J end by 2 bases, with 13 bases between. CDR3 coding DNA: TGTGCCACCTACCCGTGGCAGGCTGGAAACACCATATATTTT. Translating gives CATYPWQAGNTIYF.

This clone was seen a single time. The rearrangement joins TRBV19 to TRBJ2-7; 7 nucleotides line up with TRBD1. The CDR3 runs 14 residues. Germline CDR1 LNHDA, CDR2 SQIVND (reference sequence). With 4 bases clipped from V and 1 base from J, the junction kept 4 bases outside the gene matches. Here the CDR3 reads CASSNRGSSYEQYF. The CDR3 bases are TGTGCCAGTAGTAACAGGGGTTCATCCTACGAGCAGTACTTC.

The V and J genes are TRBV28 and TRBJ1-3; tentatively, D is TRBD1 (5 bases). There are 16 residues in the CDR3. Germline values: CDR1 MDHEN, CDR2 SYDVKM. Trimming stripped 6 bases from V and 0 bases from J, with 15 bases between. The CDR3 is CASSSGAANSGNTIYF. CDR3 nucleotide sequence: TGTGCCAGCAGCTCCGGGGCGGCCAACTCTGGAAACACCATATATTTT.

The chain joins TRBV27 to TRBJ1-6; D is possibly TRBD1 (6 bases). Germline V gene sequence: CDR1 MNHEY, CDR2 SMNVEV (reference sequence). The CDR3 spans 15 residues. Trimming took off 5 bases at V and 10 bases at J, with 18 bases between the two ends. CDR3 DNA: TGTGCCAGCAGTCTAGGTAGGGGGGTGCGATCACCCCTCCACTTT. Its translation is CASSLGRGVRSPLHF.

This chain links TRBV3-1 (or the pseudogene TRBV3-2) with TRBJ2-3, with a weak D call TRBD2 (5 bases). V gave up 2 bases and J gave up 4 bases, with 13 bases separating them. Germline CDR1 LGHDT, CDR2 YNNKEL (reference sequence). The CDR3 contains 15 residues. The CDR3 DNA sequence: TGTGCCAGCAGCCAAACCGGGATAGGGTCAGATACGCAGTATTTT. Amino acid sequence: CASSQTGIGSDTQYF.